This T cell receptor (beta chain) was captured by sequencing in a study of T-cell reconstitution after alpha-beta-depleted transplantation in children. This clonotype was counted ten times or more. Its specificity is unknown. Notes on the study in general: Several hundred graft clones that had expanded were reportedly the source of alpha-beta T cells about two months after transplant. Some patients' high day-60 TCRbeta diversity was traced to surviving recipient T cells and thymic progenitors. Among T cells one year after transplant, newly produced cells accounted for most counts and diversity.

The library targeted TCRbeta and was prepared with unique molecular identifiers. TCRdb redid the calling of the PCR reads with MiXCR, one entry per CDR3 protein. The data hold around 210,000 distinct CDR3 sequences, with 5.5% to 7% observed a single time. CDR3 size: 13 residues. V shed 0 bases and J shed 7 bases, with 9 bases lying between them. Germline V gives CDR1 DFQATT, CDR2 SNEGSKA (reference sequence). The sequencing used PBMCs, collected before TCRalphabeta/CD19-depleted stem cell transplant. The chain couples TRBV20-1 to TRBJ2-2; TRBD2 might be the D (5 bases). This TCR derives from a boy under 10 years old with acute lymphoblastic leukemia, due to receive a stem cell transplant. DNA for the CDR3: TGCAGTGCTAGAGATCAGAGCGGCGGGGAGCTGTTTTTT. Encoded protein: CSARDQSGGELFF.